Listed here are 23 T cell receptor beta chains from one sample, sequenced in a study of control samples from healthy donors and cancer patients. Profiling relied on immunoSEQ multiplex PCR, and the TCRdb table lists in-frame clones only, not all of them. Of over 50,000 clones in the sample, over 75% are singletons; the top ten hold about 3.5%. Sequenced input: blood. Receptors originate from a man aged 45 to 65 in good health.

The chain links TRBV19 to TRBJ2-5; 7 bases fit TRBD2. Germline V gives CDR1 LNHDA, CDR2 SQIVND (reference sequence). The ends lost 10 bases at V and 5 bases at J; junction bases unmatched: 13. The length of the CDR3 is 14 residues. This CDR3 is CATSSGVATETQYF. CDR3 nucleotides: TGTGCCACTTCTAGCGGAGTAGCAACTGAGACCCAGTACTTC.

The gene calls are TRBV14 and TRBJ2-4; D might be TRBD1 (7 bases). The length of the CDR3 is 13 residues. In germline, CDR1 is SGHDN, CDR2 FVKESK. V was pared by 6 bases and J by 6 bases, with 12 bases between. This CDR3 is CASSYRGLNIQYF. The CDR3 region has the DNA TGTGCCAGCAGTTACAGGGGACTAAACATTCAGTACTTC.

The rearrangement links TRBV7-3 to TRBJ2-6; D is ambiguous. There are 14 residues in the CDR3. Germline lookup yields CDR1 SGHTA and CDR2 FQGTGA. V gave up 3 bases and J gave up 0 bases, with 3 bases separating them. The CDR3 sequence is CASSFSSGANVLTF. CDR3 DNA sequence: TGTGCCAGCAGCTTCAGCTCTGGGGCCAACGTCCTGACTTTC.

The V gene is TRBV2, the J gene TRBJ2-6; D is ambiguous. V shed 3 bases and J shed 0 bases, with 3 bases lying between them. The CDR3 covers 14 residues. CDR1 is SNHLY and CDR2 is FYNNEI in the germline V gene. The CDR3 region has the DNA TGTGCCAGCAGTGAGGACTCTGGGGCCAACGTCCTGACTTTC. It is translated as CASSEDSGANVLTF.

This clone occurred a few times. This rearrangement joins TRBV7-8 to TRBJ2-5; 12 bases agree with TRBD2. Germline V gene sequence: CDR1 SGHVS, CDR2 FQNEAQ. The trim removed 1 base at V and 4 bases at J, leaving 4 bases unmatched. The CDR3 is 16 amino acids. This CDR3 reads CASSLELAGGGETQYF. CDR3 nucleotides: TGTGCCAGCAGCTTAGAGCTAGCGGGAGGGGGAGAGACCCAGTACTTC.

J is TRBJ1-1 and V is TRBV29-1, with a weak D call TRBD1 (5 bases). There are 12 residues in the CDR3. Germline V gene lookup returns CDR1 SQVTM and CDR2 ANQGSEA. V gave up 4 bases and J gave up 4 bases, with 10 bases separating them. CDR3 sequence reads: CSVVRGSTEAFF. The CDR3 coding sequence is TGCAGCGTTGTCCGGGGGAGCACTGAAGCTTTCTTT.

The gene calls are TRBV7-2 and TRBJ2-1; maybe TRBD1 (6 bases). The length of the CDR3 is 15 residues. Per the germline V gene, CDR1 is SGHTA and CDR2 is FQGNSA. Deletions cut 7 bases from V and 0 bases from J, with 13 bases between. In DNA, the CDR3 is TGTGCCAGCACCAGACCGGACAGCTCCTACAATGAGCAGTTCTTC. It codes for CASTRPDSSYNEQFF. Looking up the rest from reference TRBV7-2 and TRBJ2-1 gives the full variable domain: GAGVSQSPSNKVTEKGKDVELRCDPISGHTALYWYRQSLGQGLEFLIYFQGNSAPDKSGLPSDRFSAERTGGSVSTLTIQRTQQEDSAVYLCASTRPDSSYNEQFFGPGTRLTVL.

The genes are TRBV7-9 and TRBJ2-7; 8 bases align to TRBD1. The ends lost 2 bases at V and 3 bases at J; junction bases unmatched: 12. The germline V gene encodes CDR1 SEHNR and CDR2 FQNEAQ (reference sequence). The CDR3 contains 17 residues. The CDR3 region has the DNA TGTGCCAGCAGCTTAAACCCCCCGACAGGGGACTTCTACGAGCAGTACTTC. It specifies CASSLNPPTGDFYEQYF.

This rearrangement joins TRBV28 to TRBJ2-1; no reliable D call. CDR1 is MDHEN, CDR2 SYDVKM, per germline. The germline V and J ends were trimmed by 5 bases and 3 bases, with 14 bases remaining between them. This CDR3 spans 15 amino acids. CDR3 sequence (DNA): TGTGCCAGCAGTCCCCAGGTAAAGGACTACAATGAGCAGTTCTTC. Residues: CASSPQVKDYNEQFF.

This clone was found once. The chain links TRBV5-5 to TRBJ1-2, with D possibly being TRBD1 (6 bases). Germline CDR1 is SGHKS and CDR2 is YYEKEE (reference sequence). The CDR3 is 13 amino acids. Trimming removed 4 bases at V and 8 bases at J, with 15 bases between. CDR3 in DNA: TGTGCCAGCAGCGCGACAGGAGTGGACGGCTACACCTTC. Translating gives CASSATGVDGYTF. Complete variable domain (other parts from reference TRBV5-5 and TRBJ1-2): DAGVTQSPTHLIKTRGQQVTLRCSPISGHKSVSWYQQVLGQGPQFIFQYYEKEERGRGNFPDRFSARQFPNYSSELNVNALLLGDSALYLCASSATGVDGYTFGSGTRLTVV.

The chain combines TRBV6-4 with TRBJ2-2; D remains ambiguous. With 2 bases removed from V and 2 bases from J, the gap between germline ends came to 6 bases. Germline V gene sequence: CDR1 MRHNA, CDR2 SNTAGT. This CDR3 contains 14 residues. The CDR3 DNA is TGTGCCAGCAGTGACAGGGATAACACCGGGGAGCTGTTTTTT. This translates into CASSDRDNTGELFF.

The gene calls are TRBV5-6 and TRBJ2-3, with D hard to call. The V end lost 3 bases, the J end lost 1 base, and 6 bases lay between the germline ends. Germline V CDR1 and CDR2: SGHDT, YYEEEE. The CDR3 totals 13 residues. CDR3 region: CASSWWRTDTQYF. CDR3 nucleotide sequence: TGTGCCAGCAGCTGGTGGCGCACAGATACGCAGTATTTT.

The CDR3 DNA sequence: TGTGCCAGCAGCCAAGGGCAGGGTCATCTATCCTACGAGCAGTACTTC. Protein product: CASSQGQGHLSYEQYF. The V and J genes are TRBV14 and TRBJ2-7; D possibly corresponds to TRBD1 (5 bases). CDR1 is SGHDN, CDR2 FVKESK, per germline. The CDR3 covers 16 residues. The ends were cut back, 1 base at V and 1 base at J, with 14 bases in the middle. The full variable domain, in which reference TRBV14 and TRBJ2-7 provide the parts outside the CDR3, is EAGVTQFPSHSVIEKGQTVTLRCDPISGHDNLYWYRRVMGKEIKFLLHFVKESKQDESGMPNNRFLAERTGGTYSTLKVQPAELEDSGVYFCASSQGQGHLSYEQYFGPGTRLTVT.

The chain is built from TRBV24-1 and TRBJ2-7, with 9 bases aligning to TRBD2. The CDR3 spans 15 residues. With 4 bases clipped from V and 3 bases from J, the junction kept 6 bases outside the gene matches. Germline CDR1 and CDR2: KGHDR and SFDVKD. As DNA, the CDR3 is TGTGCCACCAGTGAATCGGCTAGCGGGAACTACGAGCAGTACTTC. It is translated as CATSESASGNYEQYF.

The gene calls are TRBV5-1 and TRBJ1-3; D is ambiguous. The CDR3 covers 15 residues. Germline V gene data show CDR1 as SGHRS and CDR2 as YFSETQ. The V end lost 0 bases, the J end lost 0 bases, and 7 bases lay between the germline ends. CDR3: CASSLDGPSGNTIYF. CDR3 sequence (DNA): TGCGCCAGCAGCTTGGACGGACCCTCTGGAAACACCATATATTTT.

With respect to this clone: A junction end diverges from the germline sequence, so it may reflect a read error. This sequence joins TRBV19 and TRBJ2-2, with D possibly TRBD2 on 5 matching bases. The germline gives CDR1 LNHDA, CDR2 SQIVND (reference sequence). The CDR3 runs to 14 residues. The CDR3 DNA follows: TGTGCCAGTAGTATGGACTTAAACACCGAGGAGCTGTTTTTT. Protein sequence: CASSMDLNTEELFF.

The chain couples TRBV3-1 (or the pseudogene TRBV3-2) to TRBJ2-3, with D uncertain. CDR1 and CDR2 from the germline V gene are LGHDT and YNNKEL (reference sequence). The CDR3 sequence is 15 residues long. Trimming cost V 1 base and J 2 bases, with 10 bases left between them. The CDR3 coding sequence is TGTGCCAGCAGCCAAGGTAGCCGGTACACAGATACGCAGTATTTT. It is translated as CASSQGSRYTDTQYF.

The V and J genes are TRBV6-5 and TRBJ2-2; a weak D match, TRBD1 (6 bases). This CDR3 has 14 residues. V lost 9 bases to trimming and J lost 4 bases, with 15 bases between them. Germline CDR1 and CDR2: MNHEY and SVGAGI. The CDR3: CASRTGTSTGELFF. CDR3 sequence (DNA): TGTGCCAGTAGAACCGGGACAAGCACCGGGGAGCTGTTTTTT.

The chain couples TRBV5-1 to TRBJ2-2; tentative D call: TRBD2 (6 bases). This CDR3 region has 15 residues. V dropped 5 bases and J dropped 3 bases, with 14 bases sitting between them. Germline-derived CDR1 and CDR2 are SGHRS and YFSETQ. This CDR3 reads CASRTLTGDTGELFF. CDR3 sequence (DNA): TGCGCCAGCAGGACCTTGACGGGAGACACCGGGGAGCTGTTTTTT.

CDR3 DNA sequence: TGCGCCAGCAGCCCACTAATAGAACTTGCAGATACGCAGTATTTT. This translates into CASSPLIELADTQYF. This sequence joins TRBV5-1 and TRBJ2-3, with unresolved D. The CDR3 consists of 15 residues. V shed 4 bases and J shed 4 bases, with 16 bases lying between them. Germline loops: CDR1 SGHRS, CDR2 YFSETQ.

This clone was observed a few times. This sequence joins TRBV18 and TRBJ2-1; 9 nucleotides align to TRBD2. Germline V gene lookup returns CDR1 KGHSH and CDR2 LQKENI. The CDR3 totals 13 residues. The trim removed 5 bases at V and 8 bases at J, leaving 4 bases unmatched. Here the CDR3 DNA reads TGTGCCAGCTCAGAAAAGCGGGAGGATGAGCAGTTCTTC. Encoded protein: CASSEKREDEQFF.

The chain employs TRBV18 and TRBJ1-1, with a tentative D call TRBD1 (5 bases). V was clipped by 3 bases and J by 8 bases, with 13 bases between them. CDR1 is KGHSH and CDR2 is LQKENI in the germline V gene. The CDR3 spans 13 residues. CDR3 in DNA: TGTGCCAGCTCACCGGGCGTAGGGGTCGAAGCTTTCTTT. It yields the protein CASSPGVGVEAFF.

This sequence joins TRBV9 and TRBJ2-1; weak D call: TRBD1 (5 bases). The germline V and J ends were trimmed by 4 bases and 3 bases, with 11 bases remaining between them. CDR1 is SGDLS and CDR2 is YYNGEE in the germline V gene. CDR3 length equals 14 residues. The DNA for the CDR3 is TGTGCCAGCAGCCCCGACAGCGACTACAATGAGCAGTTCTTC. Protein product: CASSPDSDYNEQFF.